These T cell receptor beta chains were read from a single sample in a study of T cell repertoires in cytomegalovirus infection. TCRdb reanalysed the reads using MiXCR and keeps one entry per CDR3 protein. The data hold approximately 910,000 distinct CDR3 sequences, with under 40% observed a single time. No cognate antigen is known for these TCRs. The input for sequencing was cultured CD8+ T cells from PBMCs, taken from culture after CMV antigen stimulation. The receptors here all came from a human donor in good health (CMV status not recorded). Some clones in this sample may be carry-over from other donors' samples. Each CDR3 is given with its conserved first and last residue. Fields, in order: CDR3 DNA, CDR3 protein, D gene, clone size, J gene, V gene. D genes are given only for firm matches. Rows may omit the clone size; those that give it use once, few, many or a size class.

DNA: TGTGCCAGAAGTCATTATCTTACCGACACCTTC; CDR3: CARSHYLTDTF; D: .; size: .; J: TRBJ1-2; V: TRBV27
DNA: TGTGCCAGCAGTTCCCTGTCCAGGGACACCGGGGAGCTGTTTTTT; CDR3: CASSSLSRDTGELFF; D: .; size: .; J: TRBJ2-2; V: TRBV6-2/TRBV6-3
DNA: TGTGCCAGCAGAGCGGGTACTAGCACAGATACGCAGTATTTT; CDR3: CASRAGTSTDTQYF; D: .; size: few; J: TRBJ2-3; V: TRBV27
DNA: TGTGCCAGCAGCTTGCGTCGGGGGAGAAACCAGCCCCAGCATTTT; CDR3: CASSLRRGRNQPQHF; D: .; size: few; J: TRBJ1-5; V: TRBV5-5
DNA: TGTGCTAGCAGCTTACGGACAGGGGATATCCACGAGCAGTACTTC; CDR3: CASSLRTGDIHEQYF; D: TRBD1; size: many; J: TRBJ2-7; V: TRBV7-7
DNA: TGTGCCAGCGGAGACAGGGGGAAGCAGCCCCAGCATTTT; CDR3: CASGDRGKQPQHF; D: TRBD1; size: .; J: TRBJ1-5; V: TRBV6-1
DNA: TGTGCCAGCAGTTTTCGTACAGGGGTATCCTACGAGCAGTACTTC; CDR3: CASSFRTGVSYEQYF; D: TRBD1; size: few; J: TRBJ2-7; V: TRBV27
DNA: TGTGCCAGCAGAAAGCCCCTTGGAGTCGTACAGGAACAGGGGTCGAACACTGAAGCTTTCTTT; CDR3: CASRKPLGVVQEQGSNTEAFF; D: TRBD1; size: many; J: TRBJ1-1; V: TRBV6-2/TRBV6-3
DNA: TGTGCCAGCAGCTTGGAAATAGCGGGGGGGCCTGGCAATGAGCAGTTCTTC; CDR3: CASSLEIAGGPGNEQFF; D: TRBD2; size: many; J: TRBJ2-1; V: TRBV7-8
DNA: TGTGCCAGCAGCGTCGGGGGATCCGGCTACAATGAGCAGTTCTTC; CDR3: CASSVGGSGYNEQFF; D: .; size: few; J: TRBJ2-1; V: TRBV5-8
DNA: TGTGCCAGCAGTTTGGTGACACACTTTAACTATGGCTACACCTTC; CDR3: CASSLVTHFNYGYTF; D: .; size: few; J: TRBJ1-2; V: TRBV12-3/TRBV12-4
DNA: TGCGCCAGCAGCCAAGAGGGATCTGACAGGGGGAACGAAGAGACCCAGTACTTC; CDR3: CASSQEGSDRGNEETQYF; D: TRBD1; size: .; J: TRBJ2-5; V: TRBV4-1
DNA: TGTGCCAGTAGTGTAGGGGGCCGTGACGGTGGCATTCAGTACTTC; CDR3: CASSVGGRDGGIQYF; D: TRBD1; size: .; J: TRBJ2-4; V: TRBV19
DNA: TGTGCCAGCAGTCTTATTCCCGGGACAGACATATATGGCTACACCTTC; CDR3: CASSLIPGTDIYGYTF; D: TRBD1; size: few; J: TRBJ1-2; V: TRBV27
DNA: TGTGCCAGCAGCTTAGGGACAGGGGGCCGCGAGCAGTACTTC; CDR3: CASSLGTGGREQYF; D: TRBD1; size: .; J: TRBJ2-7; V: TRBV7-6
DNA: TGTGCCGGGGGCAGGGCCTCTGGAAACACCATATATTTT; CDR3: CAGGRASGNTIYF; D: .; size: .; J: TRBJ1-3; V: TRBV7-9
DNA: TGCGCCAGCAGCCAAGAGGGAACTAGCGGGAGCACAGATACGCAGTATTTT; CDR3: CASSQEGTSGSTDTQYF; D: TRBD2; size: .; J: TRBJ2-3; V: TRBV4-1
DNA: TGTGCCACCAGCACTAGGACGGGGTCCTATGGCTACACCTTC; CDR3: CATSTRTGSYGYTF; D: .; size: .; J: TRBJ1-2; V: TRBV15
DNA: TGTGCTAGCAGCCCCACGGGGTCCCCGGCTGAAAAACTGTTTTTT; CDR3: CASSPTGSPAEKLFF; D: .; size: few; J: TRBJ1-4; V: TRBV7-6
DNA: TGTGCCAGCACTCCTACAGGGGTGTCCTACGAGCAGTACTTC; CDR3: CASTPTGVSYEQYF; D: TRBD1; size: .; J: TRBJ2-7; V: TRBV27
DNA: TGTGCCAGCAGCCAATCGGGACGGACTCTCTATGGCTACACCTTC; CDR3: CASSQSGRTLYGYTF; D: .; size: few; J: TRBJ1-2; V: TRBV3-1
DNA: TGTGCCAGCAGCTTACCGGCGGGGGGGCTGGCCACAGATACGCAGTATTTT; CDR3: CASSLPAGGLATDTQYF; D: TRBD2; size: few; J: TRBJ2-3; V: TRBV7-8